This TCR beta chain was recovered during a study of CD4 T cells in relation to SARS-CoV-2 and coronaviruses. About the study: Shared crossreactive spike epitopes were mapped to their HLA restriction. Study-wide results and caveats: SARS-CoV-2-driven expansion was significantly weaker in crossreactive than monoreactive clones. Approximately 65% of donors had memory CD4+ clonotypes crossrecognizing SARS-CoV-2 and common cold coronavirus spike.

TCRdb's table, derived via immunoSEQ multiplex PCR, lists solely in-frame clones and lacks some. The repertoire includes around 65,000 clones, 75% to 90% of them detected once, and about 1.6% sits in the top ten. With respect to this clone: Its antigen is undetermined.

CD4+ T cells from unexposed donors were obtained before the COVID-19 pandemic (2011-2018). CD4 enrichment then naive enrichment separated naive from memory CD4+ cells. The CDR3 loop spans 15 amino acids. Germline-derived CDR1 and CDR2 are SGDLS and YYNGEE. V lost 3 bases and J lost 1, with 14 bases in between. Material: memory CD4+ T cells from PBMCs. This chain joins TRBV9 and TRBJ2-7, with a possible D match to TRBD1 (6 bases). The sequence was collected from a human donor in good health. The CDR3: CASSAYLDSSYEQYF. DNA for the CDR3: TGTGCCAGCAGCGCCTACCTGGACAGTTCCTACGAGCAGTACTTC.